The rows below give T cell receptor beta chains drawn from one sample of a study of shared clonotypes between healthy human individuals. This table comes from immunoSEQ multiplex PCR, and its TCRdb copy is limited to in-frame clones, with some not included. Found here are roughly 1.4 million clones, approximately 98.5% of them singletons; the top ten hold 0.36%. Sequencing used naive CD4+ T cells sorted from blood. These receptors were collected from a man aged 30 to 39 in good health. CDR3s include the opening cysteine and the closing phenylalanine or tryptophan. Each record gives: D gene, V gene, clone size, J gene, CDR3 protein, CDR3 DNA. A D gene is named only where the DNA matches it firmly. Clone size is shown for a subset of rows, as once, few, many or a class of expanded clone.

d_gene: NA; v_gene: TRBV7-9; abundance: NA; j_gene: TRBJ2-1; CDR3aa: CASSLASWNNEQFF; CDR3nt: TGTGCCAGCAGCTTAGCTTCTTGGAACAATGAGCAGTTCTTC
d_gene: NA; v_gene: TRBV15; abundance: NA; j_gene: TRBJ2-3; CDR3aa: CATSRVRQRGGLQGTQYF; CDR3nt: TGTGCCACCAGCAGAGTCCGCCAGCGAGGGGGTTTACAAGGTACGCAGTATTTT
d_gene: TRBD2; v_gene: TRBV7-8; abundance: NA; j_gene: TRBJ2-1; CDR3aa: CASSRGLAGVNEQFF; CDR3nt: TGTGCCAGCAGCCGGGGACTAGCGGGAGTTAATGAGCAGTTCTTC
d_gene: NA; v_gene: TRBV19; abundance: NA; j_gene: TRBJ1-5; CDR3aa: CASSRDRNQPQHF; CDR3nt: TGTGCCAGTAGCCGGGACCGCAATCAGCCCCAGCATTTT
d_gene: NA; v_gene: TRBV15; abundance: NA; j_gene: TRBJ2-1; CDR3aa: CAVGVLGNEQFF; CDR3nt: TGTGCCGTTGGCGTTTTGGGCAATGAGCAGTTCTTC
d_gene: TRBD2; v_gene: TRBV10-3; abundance: once; j_gene: TRBJ2-7; CDR3aa: CAISEWGLAGQDEQYF; CDR3nt: TGTGCCATCAGTGAATGGGGACTAGCGGGACAGGACGAGCAGTACTTC
d_gene: TRBD1; v_gene: TRBV5-4; abundance: NA; j_gene: TRBJ1-2; CDR3aa: CASSLTGGKVGYTF; CDR3nt: TGTGCCAGCAGCTTGACAGGGGGCAAGGTTGGCTACACCTTC
d_gene: TRBD1; v_gene: TRBV2; abundance: NA; j_gene: TRBJ1-5; CDR3aa: CASGGGTDNNQPQHF; CDR3nt: TGTGCCAGCGGGGGAGGGACAGACAACAATCAGCCCCAGCATTTT
d_gene: NA; v_gene: TRBV20-1; abundance: NA; j_gene: TRBJ1-1; CDR3aa: CSARGVTEAFF; CDR3nt: TGCAGTGCCCGAGGGGTCACTGAAGCTTTCTTT
d_gene: TRBD2; v_gene: TRBV29-1; abundance: NA; j_gene: TRBJ2-5; CDR3aa: CSVVIAGPSETQYF; CDR3nt: TGCAGCGTTGTAATAGCGGGACCGTCCGAGACCCAGTACTTC
d_gene: TRBD2; v_gene: TRBV5-1; abundance: NA; j_gene: TRBJ2-7; CDR3aa: CASSLGRLAGAEQYF; CDR3nt: TGCGCCAGCAGCTTGGGGAGGCTAGCGGGAGCCGAGCAGTACTTC
d_gene: NA; v_gene: TRBV11-3; abundance: NA; j_gene: TRBJ2-2; CDR3aa: CASSLEQGIRTGELFF; CDR3nt: TGTGCCAGCAGCTTGGAACAGGGAATCCGGACCGGGGAGCTGTTTTTT
d_gene: TRBD1; v_gene: TRBV2; abundance: NA; j_gene: TRBJ2-2; CDR3aa: CATRPGGPGELFF; CDR3nt: TGTGCCACCCGGCCAGGGGGCCCCGGGGAGCTGTTTTTT
d_gene: NA; v_gene: TRBV6-6; abundance: NA; j_gene: TRBJ2-3; CDR3aa: CASSYVKDTQYF; CDR3nt: TGTGCCAGCAGTTACGTGAAGGATACGCAGTATTTT
d_gene: TRBD2; v_gene: TRBV5-6; abundance: NA; j_gene: TRBJ2-7; CDR3aa: CASRTGTRGHEQYF; CDR3nt: TGTGCCAGCCGAACCGGGACTAGGGGCCACGAGCAGTACTTC
d_gene: TRBD1; v_gene: TRBV5-6; abundance: NA; j_gene: TRBJ2-7; CDR3aa: CASSFGTGGPYEQYF; CDR3nt: TGTGCCAGCAGCTTCGGCACAGGGGGCCCCTACGAGCAGTACTTC
d_gene: NA; v_gene: TRBV9; abundance: NA; j_gene: TRBJ1-1; CDR3aa: CASSVAVGPTEAFF; CDR3nt: TGTGCCAGCAGCGTAGCCGTCGGGCCCACTGAAGCTTTCTTT
d_gene: TRBD2; v_gene: TRBV7-9; abundance: NA; j_gene: TRBJ2-1; CDR3aa: CASSPTSGSYNEQFF; CDR3nt: TGTGCCAGCAGTCCAACTAGCGGCTCCTACAATGAGCAGTTCTTC
d_gene: NA; v_gene: TRBV5-1; abundance: NA; j_gene: TRBJ2-2; CDR3aa: CASSLAGTYTGELFF; CDR3nt: TGCGCCAGCAGCTTGGCAGGGACTTACACCGGGGAGCTGTTTTTT
d_gene: TRBD1; v_gene: TRBV5-1; abundance: NA; j_gene: TRBJ1-2; CDR3aa: CASSLGGTGLGRSNYGYTF; CDR3nt: TGCGCCAGCAGCTTGGGTGGGACAGGTCTCGGAAGGTCTAACTATGGCTACACCTTC
d_gene: TRBD2; v_gene: TRBV2; abundance: NA; j_gene: TRBJ2-7; CDR3aa: CASSEVLAGVGEQYF; CDR3nt: TGTGCCAGCAGTGAAGTACTAGCGGGAGTGGGCGAGCAGTACTTC
d_gene: NA; v_gene: TRBV25-1; abundance: NA; j_gene: TRBJ1-2; CDR3aa: CASSDPDRHYGYTF; CDR3nt: TGTGCCAGCAGTGATCCGGACCGTCACTATGGCTACACCTTC
d_gene: TRBD1; v_gene: TRBV5-1; abundance: NA; j_gene: TRBJ1-4; CDR3aa: CASSLDSGGTNEKLFF; CDR3nt: TGCGCCAGCAGCTTGGACTCAGGGGGAACTAATGAAAAACTGTTTTTT
d_gene: TRBD2; v_gene: TRBV5-4; abundance: NA; j_gene: TRBJ2-1; CDR3aa: CASSLPTAGLPPNEQFF; CDR3nt: TGTGCCAGCAGCCTCCCCACTGCGGGACTACCCCCTAATGAGCAGTTCTTC
d_gene: NA; v_gene: TRBV2; abundance: NA; j_gene: TRBJ1-5; CDR3aa: CASSVEGNQPQHF; CDR3nt: TGTGCCAGCAGTGTAGAGGGCAATCAGCCCCAGCATTTT
d_gene: TRBD1; v_gene: TRBV9; abundance: NA; j_gene: TRBJ2-4; CDR3aa: CASSAGQGTKNIQYF; CDR3nt: TGTGCCAGCAGCGCCGGACAGGGCACCAAAAACATTCAGTACTTC
d_gene: NA; v_gene: TRBV28; abundance: NA; j_gene: TRBJ1-1; CDR3aa: CASSLSGAEAFF; CDR3nt: TGTGCCAGCAGTTTATCAGGGGCTGAAGCTTTCTTT
d_gene: TRBD1; v_gene: TRBV5-1; abundance: NA; j_gene: TRBJ2-1; CDR3aa: CASSQTGGGGNEQFF; CDR3nt: TGCGCCAGCAGCCAGACAGGGGGCGGCGGGAATGAGCAGTTCTTC
d_gene: NA; v_gene: TRBV15; abundance: NA; j_gene: TRBJ2-2; CDR3aa: CATSRDRGQGGGELFF; CDR3nt: TGTGCCACCAGCAGAGATCGAGGGCAGGGCGGCGGGGAGCTGTTTTTT
d_gene: NA; v_gene: TRBV6-5; abundance: NA; j_gene: TRBJ2-2; CDR3aa: CASRERNTGELFF; CDR3nt: TGTGCCAGCAGGGAGCGGAACACCGGGGAGCTGTTTTTT
d_gene: NA; v_gene: TRBV2; abundance: NA; j_gene: TRBJ2-5; CDR3aa: CASSRDGSGETQYF; CDR3nt: TGTGCCAGCAGTCGTGACGGGAGTGGGGAGACCCAGTACTTC
d_gene: TRBD1; v_gene: TRBV29-1; abundance: NA; j_gene: TRBJ2-7; CDR3aa: CSASGTGSYEQYF; CDR3nt: TGCAGCGCATCCGGGACAGGGAGCTACGAGCAGTACTTC
d_gene: NA; v_gene: TRBV13; abundance: NA; j_gene: TRBJ1-1; CDR3aa: CASSVRVVTEAFF; CDR3nt: TGTGCCAGCAGCGTCAGGGTAGTGACTGAAGCTTTCTTT
d_gene: TRBD2; v_gene: TRBV7-2; abundance: NA; j_gene: TRBJ2-7; CDR3aa: CASSPRGLAGPYEQYF; CDR3nt: TGTGCCAGCAGCCCGAGAGGACTAGCGGGACCCTACGAGCAGTACTTC
d_gene: TRBD1; v_gene: TRBV19; abundance: NA; j_gene: TRBJ2-2; CDR3aa: CASCRDRKFFPAGELFF; CDR3nt: TGTGCCAGTTGCCGGGACAGAAAGTTTTTTCCAGCCGGGGAGCTGTTTTTT
d_gene: TRBD1; v_gene: TRBV7-2; abundance: NA; j_gene: TRBJ2-1; CDR3aa: CASSKQGFSYNEQFF; CDR3nt: TGTGCCAGCAGCAAACAGGGGTTCTCCTACAATGAGCAGTTCTTC
d_gene: TRBD2; v_gene: TRBV5-4; abundance: NA; j_gene: TRBJ2-7; CDR3aa: CASSLASSGGTYEQYF; CDR3nt: TGTGCCAGCAGCCTGGCCTCTAGCGGGGGAACCTACGAGCAGTACTTC
d_gene: TRBD1; v_gene: TRBV7-8; abundance: many; j_gene: TRBJ1-4; CDR3aa: CASSLGPGQTNEKLFF; CDR3nt: TGTGCCAGCAGCTTAGGACCGGGACAGACTAATGAAAAACTGTTTTTT
d_gene: NA; v_gene: TRBV6-1; abundance: NA; j_gene: TRBJ2-5; CDR3aa: CAGSWVQETQYF; CDR3nt: TGTGCCGGCTCGTGGGTCCAAGAGACCCAGTACTTC
d_gene: TRBD1; v_gene: TRBV5-4; abundance: NA; j_gene: TRBJ2-5; CDR3aa: CASSFSRGETQYF; CDR3nt: TGTGCCAGCAGCTTCTCCAGGGGGGAGACCCAGTACTTC
d_gene: NA; v_gene: TRBV28; abundance: once; j_gene: TRBJ1-5; CDR3aa: CASSLWVGGGNNQPQHF; CDR3nt: TGTGCCAGCAGTTTATGGGTAGGAGGGGGTAACAATCAGCCCCAGCATTTT
d_gene: NA; v_gene: TRBV6-5; abundance: NA; j_gene: TRBJ2-5; CDR3aa: CASSLSGTGAETQYF; CDR3nt: TGTGCCAGTTCCCTTTCCGGGACCGGAGCAGAGACCCAGTACTTC